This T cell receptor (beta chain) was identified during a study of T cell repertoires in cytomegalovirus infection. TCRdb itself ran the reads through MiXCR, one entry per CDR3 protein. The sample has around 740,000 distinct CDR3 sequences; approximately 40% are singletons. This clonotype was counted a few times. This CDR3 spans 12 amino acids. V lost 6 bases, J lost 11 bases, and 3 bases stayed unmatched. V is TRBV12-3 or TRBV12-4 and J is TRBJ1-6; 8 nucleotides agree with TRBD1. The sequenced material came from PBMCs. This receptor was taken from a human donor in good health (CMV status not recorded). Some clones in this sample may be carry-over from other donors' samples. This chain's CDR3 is CASRPDRAPLHF. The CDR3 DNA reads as TGTGCCAGCAGACCGGACAGGGCACCCCTCCACTTT.